This paragraph covers one T cell receptor (beta chain) sequence. The target antigen is unknown. Each CDR3 protein is one row after TCRdb ran MiXCR on the 5' RACE reads. The sample lists about 470,000 distinct CDR3 sequences; roughly 25% were seen once. The record originates from a study of T-cell memory formation after mild COVID-19. About the study: Clusters of TCRs were largely donor specific. Study conclusions and caveats: CD4+ contracting clones lay mainly in CM and EM, CD8+ ones in EMRA. Memory sampled before infection contained some responding clones, suggesting cross-reactive memory joined. Contracting clones from day 15 to 85 showed balanced CD4/CD8; later expanders favored CD4+.

Germline V gene sequence: CDR1 SEHNR, CDR2 FQNEAQ (reference sequence). V lost 5 bases, J lost 9 bases, and 15 bases lay in between. The CDR3 has 13 residues. The sample consisted of PBMCs or a T cell subset sorted from them (not recorded which). The chain couples TRBV7-9 to TRBJ2-3; TRBD1 or TRBD2 may be the D gene (5 bases each). The TCR sequence derives from an adult woman who had mild COVID-19 (a few samples of this study predate the infection). Cell type and time point are not known. The CDR3 DNA sequence: TGTGCCAGCAGCCGGGCCACAGAGGGGACGCAGTATTTT. This sequence encodes CASSRATEGTQYF.